This TCR beta chain was documented in a study of tumor-infiltrating lymphocytes in oesophageal squamous cell carcinoma. TCRdb re-called the PCR reads with MiXCR, one entry per CDR3 protein. The table lists just over 15,000 distinct CDR3 sequences, about 50% of them singletons, with approximately 15% in the top ten. The CDR3 runs 12 residues. The germline V gene encodes CDR1 SGHVS and CDR2 FNYEAQ. V was trimmed by 5 bases and J by 3 bases, leaving 6 bases between them. J is TRBJ2-3 and V is TRBV7-6; D remains unclear. What was sequenced was esophageal tumor tissue. The origin of this receptor is a male donor with esophageal squamous cell carcinoma. CDR3 DNA sequence: TGTGCCAGCAGCCCTGAAACAGATACGCAGTATTTT. Translation gives CASSPETDTQYF.